These 26 T cell receptor beta chains were sequenced from one sample in a study of blood T cell repertoires in COVID-19. Profiled with immunoSEQ multiplex PCR; TCRdb holds only in-frame clones, not every one. The table records over 120,000 clones, 80% to 90% of them present only once. Sequencing was carried out using peripheral blood. The receptors here all came from a woman aged 45-65 years with acute or convalescent COVID-19.

CDR3 DNA sequence: TGCGCCAGCAGCGAGCAGAGCGGGAGGGCCACCGGGGAGCTGTTTTTT. Residues: CASSEQSGRATGELFF. The chain combines TRBV4-1 with TRBJ2-2; TRBD2 matches at 10 bases. Germline V CDR1 and CDR2: MGHRA, YSYEKL. With 5 bases clipped from V and 4 bases from J, the junction kept 7 bases outside the gene matches. The length of the CDR3 is 16 residues.

The chain uses TRBV12-2 and TRBJ2-2; the DNA was not compared with TRBD2, the D call given in the table. TRBV12-2 is designated a pseudogene. The CDR3 length is 19 residues. The CDR3 bases are TGTGCAAGTCGCTTAGTTAGGCTAGCGGGAGCCCAAAACACCGGGGAGCTGTTTTTT. Protein: CASRLVRLAGAQNTGELFF.

The V call is TRBV6-6, the J call TRBJ1-2; possible D gene TRBD1, 6 bases. V shed 5 bases and J shed 5 bases, with 21 bases lying between them. The CDR3 is 16 residues long. Germline V gene lookup returns CDR1 MNHNY and CDR2 SVGAGI (reference sequence). CDR3 sequence: CASSVGQNSLSYGYTF. In nucleotides, the CDR3 is TGTGCCAGCAGTGTTGGACAGAACTCCCTAAGTTATGGCTACACCTTC.

The chain combines TRBV5-1 with TRBJ1-6, with D unresolved. Germline V gene lookup returns CDR1 SGHRS and CDR2 YFSETQ. This CDR3 is 13 amino acids long. V was clipped by 5 bases and J by 7 bases, with 10 bases between them. CDR3 DNA: TGCGCCAGCAGAGCCAGGTTGAATTCACCCCTCCACTTT. It translates to CASRARLNSPLHF.

The rearrangement links TRBV24-1 to TRBJ2-3, with 12 bases matching TRBD2. Per germline, CDR1 KGHDR and CDR2 SFDVKD. The CDR3 covers 19 residues. With V trimmed by 4 bases and J by 0 bases, 10 bases remained unmatched. Written as DNA, the CDR3 is TGTGCCACCAGTGACCCCAGTGCTAGCGGGGGGGTAAGCACAGATACGCAGTATTTT. As protein: CATSDPSASGGVSTDTQYF.

This sequence joins TRBV28 and TRBJ1-3, with 8 bases fitting TRBD1. With 1 base clipped from V and 4 bases from J, the junction kept 6 bases outside the gene matches. CDR1 is MDHEN, CDR2 SYDVKM, per germline. The CDR3 spans 16 residues. DNA of the CDR3: TGTGCCAGCAGTTTATCCCTAACAGGGGGAGGAAACACCATATATTTT. Amino acids: CASSLSLTGGGNTIYF.

This clone was detected a few times. Because the CDR3's place on the DNA is in doubt, the DNA is left out and the CDR3 is given as listed by TCRdb. This rearrangement joins TRBV28 to TRBJ1-1. The germline V gene has CDR1 MDHEN and CDR2 SYDVKM. A total of 13 residues make up the CDR3, ends included. This CDR3 is CASSTSTARGAFF.

V and J are TRBV14 and TRBJ1-2; no clear D. Germline loops: CDR1 SGHDN, CDR2 FVKESK. Trimming stripped 0 bases from V and 3 bases from J, with 5 bases between. This CDR3 comprises 13 residues. The CDR3 DNA follows: TGTGCCAGCAGCCAAGATCTTGACTATGGCTACACCTTC. Encoded protein: CASSQDLDYGYTF.

The rearrangement joins TRBV20-1 to TRBJ1-1, with a possible D match to TRBD1 (5 bases). Germline V CDR1 and CDR2: DFQATT, SNEGSKA (reference sequence). Trimming stripped 6 bases from V and 4 bases from J, with 9 bases between. The CDR3 length is 11 residues. In nucleotides, the CDR3 is TGCAGTGCCCCAGGGTCCACTGAAGCTTTCTTT. Protein sequence: CSAPGSTEAFF.

This chain links TRBV21-1 with TRBJ1-2; the table calls TRBD1, which could not be checked here. TRBV21-1 is recorded as a pseudogene. CDR3 length: 18 residues. In DNA, the CDR3 is TGTGCCAGCAGCAAAGGGGACGCTTGGGACAATCCTAACTATGGCTACACCTTC. It encodes CASSKGDAWDNPNYGYTF.

This chain connects TRBV11-2 to TRBJ2-3, with 12 bases lining up with TRBD2. The CDR3 consists of 17 residues. Germline V gene sequence: CDR1 SGHAT, CDR2 FQNNGV. V gave up 1 base and J gave up 5 bases; unmatched junction bases: 7. The CDR3 coding sequence is TGTGCCAGCAGCTTAGTTCCTAGCGGGGGGGCCAAAGATACGCAGTATTTT. Amino acid sequence: CASSLVPSGGAKDTQYF.

J is TRBJ2-1 and V is TRBV21-1; no DNA check was done on the table's D call, TRBD2. TRBV21-1 is flagged as a pseudogene. CDR3 length: 12 residues. CDR3 region: CASSKGTNEQFF. CDR3 DNA sequence: TGTGCCAGCAGCAAAGGTACTAATGAGCAGTTCTTC.

The chain joins TRBV10-3 to TRBJ2-7, with 10 bases lining up with TRBD1. CDR1 is ENHRY and CDR2 is SYGVKD in the germline V gene. The CDR3 consists of 16 residues. With V trimmed by 7 bases and J by 2 bases, 11 bases remained unmatched. CDR3 coding DNA: TGTGCCATCACCGGGTCGGGGACAGGGGATCCCTACGAGCAGTACTTC. Its protein is CAITGSGTGDPYEQYF.

This rearrangement joins TRBV5-1 to TRBJ2-3; 9 positions match TRBD2. The ends lost 0 bases at V and 5 bases at J; junction bases unmatched: 7. Germline assignment: CDR1 SGHRS and CDR2 YFSETQ. CDR3 length equals 16 residues. The CDR3 DNA follows: TGCGCCAGCAGCTTGGCCCCTAGCGGGGTAGTAGATACGCAGTATTTT. Its translation is CASSLAPSGVVDTQYF.

V and J are TRBV5-1 and TRBJ2-1; maybe TRBD2 (6 bases). In germline, CDR1 is SGHRS, CDR2 YFSETQ. V lost 4 bases and J 5 bases, leaving 13 bases between the germline ends. CDR3 length: 14 residues. This chain's CDR3 is CASSPDAGNNEQFF. The CDR3 DNA sequence: TGCGCCAGCAGCCCGGACGCGGGAAACAATGAGCAGTTCTTC. Full variable domain (missing parts from reference TRBV5-1 and TRBJ2-1): KAGVTQTPRYLIKTRGQQVTLSCSPISGHRSVSWYQQTPGQGLQFLFEYFSETQRNKGNFPGRFSGRQFSNSRSEMNVSTLELGDSALYLCASSPDAGNNEQFFGPGTRLTVL.

The chain employs TRBV2 and TRBJ1-2; the match to TRBD1 covers 12 bases. V gave up 3 bases and J gave up 8 bases; unmatched junction bases: 4. The length of the CDR3 is 14 residues. CDR1 is SNHLY, CDR2 FYNNEI, per germline. CDR3 DNA: TGTGCCAGCAGTGAGGGACAGGGGGCGGAGGGCTACACCTTC. Its translation: CASSEGQGAEGYTF.

The rearrangement links TRBV5-1 to TRBJ2-7; TRBD1 matches 7 bases. J was trimmed by 2 bases and V by 6 bases; bases with no gene match: 8. The CDR3 runs 14 residues. CDR1 and CDR2 from the germline V gene are SGHRS and YFSETQ. CDR3 DNA: TGCGCCAGCACCGGGACAGCGACAGCCTACGAGCAGTACTTC. It translates to CASTGTATAYEQYF.

This clone was observed a handful of times. This chain joins TRBV2 and TRBJ1-1; TRBD1 aligns across 9 bases. V was clipped by 6 bases and J by 6 bases; unmatched bases: 8. This CDR3 is built from 14 residues. CDR1 and CDR2 (germline): SNHLY, FYNNEI. CDR3 in DNA: TGTGCCAGCAGCTTGTGGACAGGGGTCCCTGAAGCTTTCTTT. It codes for CASSLWTGVPEAFF. The whole variable domain, filled in from reference TRBV2 and TRBJ1-1, reads EPEVTQTPSHQVTQMGQEVILRCVPISNHLYFYWYRQILGQKVEFLVSFYNNEISEKSEIFDDQFSVERPDGSNFTLKIRSTKLEDSAMYFCASSLWTGVPEAFFGQGTRLTVV.

The chain employs TRBV24-1 and TRBJ1-2; TRBD1 aligns across 9 bases. The V gene end was trimmed by 4 bases and the J gene end by 7 bases; junction bases not matched to a gene: 6. Germline V CDR1 and CDR2: KGHDR, SFDVKD. The CDR3 covers 14 residues. CDR3 protein: CATSEGTGLRGYTF. CDR3 in DNA: TGTGCCACCAGTGAAGGGACAGGGCTACGTGGCTACACCTTC.

The chain couples TRBV27 to TRBJ1-4; D is ambiguous. Between the trimmed V and J ends, which lost 2 bases and 4 bases, there was a span of 5 bases. This CDR3 contains 13 residues. Per the germline V gene, CDR1 is MNHEY and CDR2 is SMNVEV (reference sequence). The CDR3 nucleotides read TGTGCCAGCAGTTTACTCTATAATGAAAAACTGTTTTTT. It yields the protein CASSLLYNEKLFF. Full variable domain (remainder filled in from reference TRBV27 and TRBJ1-4): EAQVTQNPRYLITVTGKKLTVTCSQNMNHEYMSWYRQDPGLGLRQIYYSMNVEVTDKGDVPEGYKVSRKEKRNFPLILESPSPNQTSLYFCASSLLYNEKLFFGSGTQLSVL.

The genes are TRBV30 and TRBJ1-5; 8 bases line up with TRBD1. Per germline, CDR1 GTSNPN and CDR2 SVGIG (reference sequence). The ends lost 0 bases at V and 4 bases at J; junction bases unmatched: 11. The CDR3 is 17 amino acids. The DNA for the CDR3 is TGTGCCTGGAGTGTAGGAGATGGGACAGGCCATAATCAGCCCCAGCATTTT. It encodes CAWSVGDGTGHNQPQHF.

The chain uses TRBV2 and TRBJ2-2; the match to TRBD2 covers 11 bases. Per the germline V gene, CDR1 is SNHLY and CDR2 is FYNNEI. The CDR3 is 16 residues long. V lost 8 bases and J lost 6; bases outside the gene matches: 11. The CDR3 reads CASDEKTSGISGELFF. The CDR3 region has the DNA TGTGCCAGCGATGAGAAGACTAGCGGGATCTCCGGGGAGCTGTTTTTT. The variable domain in full, completed from reference TRBV2 and TRBJ2-2, reads EPEVTQTPSHQVTQMGQEVILRCVPISNHLYFYWYRQILGQKVEFLVSFYNNEISEKSEIFDDQFSVERPDGSNFTLKIRSTKLEDSAMYFCASDEKTSGISGELFFGEGSRLTVL.

This clone was seen a handful of times. The CDR3 nucleotides read TGTGCCAGCAGGGATAACAGGGGATCAGCTTTCTTT. It yields the protein CASRDNRGSAFF. This chain joins TRBV6-5 and TRBJ1-1, with 7 bases that match TRBD1. Per germline, CDR1 MNHEY and CDR2 SVGAGI. V dropped 6 bases and J dropped 10; count of bases not matched to a gene: 8. This CDR3 comprises 12 residues.

J is TRBJ2-7 and V is TRBV4-1, with D possibly matching TRBD2 (5 bases). The CDR3 totals 16 residues. CDR1 is MGHRA and CDR2 is YSYEKL in the germline V gene. Deletions cut 2 bases from V and 0 bases from J, with 14 bases between. CDR3 residues: CASSQPKDGGSYEQYF. The CDR3 bases are TGCGCCAGCAGCCAACCCAAGGACGGAGGCTCCTACGAGCAGTACTTC.

This clone was observed a single time. DNA of the CDR3: TGTGCCAGCAGCGTAGACGGCGGGGGGCTTGCAGATACGCAGTATTTT. This sequence encodes CASSVDGGGLADTQYF. This chain uses TRBV9 with TRBJ2-3, with 8 bases aligning to TRBD2. The CDR3 has 16 amino acids. Trimming at V came to 0 bases and at J to 4 bases, leaving 7 bases not matched to a gene. CDR1 SGDLS and CDR2 YYNGEE come from the germline V gene. The entire variable domain, with the rest obtained from reference TRBV9 and TRBJ2-3, is as follows: DSGVTQTPKHLITATGQRVTLRCSPRSGDLSVYWYQQSLDQGLQFLIQYYNGEERAKGNILERFSAQQFPDLHSELNLSSLELGDSALYFCASSVDGGGLADTQYFGPGTRLTVL.

The rearrangement uses TRBV3-1 (or the pseudogene TRBV3-2) and TRBJ2-3; D remains ambiguous. V was trimmed by 3 bases and J by 1 base, leaving 8 bases between them. This CDR3 contains 14 residues. The germline V gene encodes CDR1 LGHDT and CDR2 YNNKEL (reference sequence). The CDR3 nucleotides read TGTGCCAGCAGCCATCATAGCCGCACAGATACGCAGTATTTT. Amino acids: CASSHHSRTDTQYF.